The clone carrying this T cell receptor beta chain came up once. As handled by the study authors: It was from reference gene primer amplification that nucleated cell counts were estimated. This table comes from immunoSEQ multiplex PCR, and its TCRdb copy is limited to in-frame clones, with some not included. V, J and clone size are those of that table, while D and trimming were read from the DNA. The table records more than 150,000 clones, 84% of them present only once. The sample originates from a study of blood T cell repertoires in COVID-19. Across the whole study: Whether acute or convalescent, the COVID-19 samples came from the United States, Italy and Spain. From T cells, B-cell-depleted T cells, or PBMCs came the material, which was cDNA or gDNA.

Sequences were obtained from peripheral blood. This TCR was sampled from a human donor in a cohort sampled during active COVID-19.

As DNA, the CDR3 is TGTGCCAGCAGCCATGCCGGGACAATGAACACTGAAGCTTTCTTT. Translation: CASSHAGTMNTEAFF. V usage is TRBV3-1 (or the pseudogene TRBV3-2) and J usage is TRBJ1-1, with TRBD1 as a possible D gene (6 bases). There are 15 residues in the CDR3. Germline loops: CDR1 LGHDT, CDR2 YNNKEL (reference sequence). V shed 3 bases and J shed 0 bases, with 11 bases lying between them.